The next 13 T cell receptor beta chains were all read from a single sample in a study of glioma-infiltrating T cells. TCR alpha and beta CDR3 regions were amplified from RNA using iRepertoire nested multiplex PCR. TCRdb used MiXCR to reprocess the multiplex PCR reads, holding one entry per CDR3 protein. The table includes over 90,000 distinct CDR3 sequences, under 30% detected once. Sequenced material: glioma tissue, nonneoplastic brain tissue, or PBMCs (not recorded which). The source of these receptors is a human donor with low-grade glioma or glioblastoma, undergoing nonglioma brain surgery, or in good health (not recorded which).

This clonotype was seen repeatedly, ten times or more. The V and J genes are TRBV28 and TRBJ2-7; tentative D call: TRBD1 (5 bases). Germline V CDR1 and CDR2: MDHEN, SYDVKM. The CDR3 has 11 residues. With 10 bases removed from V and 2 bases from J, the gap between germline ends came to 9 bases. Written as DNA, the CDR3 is TGTGCCACAGGGATGGCCTACGAGCAGTACTTC. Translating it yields CATGMAYEQYF.

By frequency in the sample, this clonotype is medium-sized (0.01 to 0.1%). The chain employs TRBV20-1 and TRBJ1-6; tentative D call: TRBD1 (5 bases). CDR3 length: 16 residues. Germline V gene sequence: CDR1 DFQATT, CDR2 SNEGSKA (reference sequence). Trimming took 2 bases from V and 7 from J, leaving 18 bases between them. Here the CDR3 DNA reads TGCAGTGCTAGATCCTTGGTTTCGGGGCGAAATTCACCCCTCCACTTT. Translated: CSARSLVSGRNSPLHF.

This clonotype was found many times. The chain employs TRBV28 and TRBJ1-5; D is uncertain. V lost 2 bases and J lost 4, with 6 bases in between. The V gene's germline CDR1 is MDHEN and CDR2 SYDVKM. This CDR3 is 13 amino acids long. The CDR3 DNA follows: TGTGCCAGCAGTTTAATCCTGAATCAGCCCCAGCATTTT. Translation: CASSLILNQPQHF.

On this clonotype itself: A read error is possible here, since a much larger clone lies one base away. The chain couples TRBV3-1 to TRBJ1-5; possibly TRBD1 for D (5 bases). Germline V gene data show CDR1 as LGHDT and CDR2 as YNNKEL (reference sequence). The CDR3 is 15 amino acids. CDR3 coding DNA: TGTGCCAGCAGCTCAGGGACGGGCGGCAATCAGCCCCAGAATTTT. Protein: CASSSGTGGNQPQNF.

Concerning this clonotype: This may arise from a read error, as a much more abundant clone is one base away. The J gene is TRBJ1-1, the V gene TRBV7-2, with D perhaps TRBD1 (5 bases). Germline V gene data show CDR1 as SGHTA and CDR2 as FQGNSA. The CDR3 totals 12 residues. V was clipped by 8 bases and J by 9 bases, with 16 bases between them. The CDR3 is CASGPPGTKAFF. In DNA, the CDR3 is TGTGCCAGCGGACCCCCTGGGACTAAAGCTTTCTTT.

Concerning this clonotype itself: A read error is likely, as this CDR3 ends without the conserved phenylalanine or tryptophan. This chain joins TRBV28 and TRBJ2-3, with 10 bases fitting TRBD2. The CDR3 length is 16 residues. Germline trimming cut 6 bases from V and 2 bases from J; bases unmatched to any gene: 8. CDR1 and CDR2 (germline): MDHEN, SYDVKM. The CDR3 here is CASSLDSGGNTDTQYL. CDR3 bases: TGTGCCAGCAGCTTAGATAGCGGGGGGAACACAGATACGCAGTATCTT.

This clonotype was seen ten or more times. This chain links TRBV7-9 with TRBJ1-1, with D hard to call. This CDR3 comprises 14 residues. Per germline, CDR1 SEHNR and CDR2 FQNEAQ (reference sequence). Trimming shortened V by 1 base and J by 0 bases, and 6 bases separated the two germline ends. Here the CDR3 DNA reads TGTGCCAGCAGCTTAGGACACTTGAACACTGAAGCTTTCTTT. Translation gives CASSLGHLNTEAFF.

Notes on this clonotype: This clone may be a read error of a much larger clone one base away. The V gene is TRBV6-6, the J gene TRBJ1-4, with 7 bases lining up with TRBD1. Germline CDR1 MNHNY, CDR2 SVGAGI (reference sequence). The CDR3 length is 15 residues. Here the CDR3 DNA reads TGTGCCAGCAGTCACTCGACCGGGACAGAAGTAAAACTGTTTTTT. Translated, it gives CASSHSTGTEVKLFF.

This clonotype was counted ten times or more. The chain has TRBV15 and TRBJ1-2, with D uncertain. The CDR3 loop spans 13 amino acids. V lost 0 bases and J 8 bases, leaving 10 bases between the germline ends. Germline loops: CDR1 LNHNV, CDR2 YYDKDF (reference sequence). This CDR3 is CATSRDLGSGYTF. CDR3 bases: TGTGCCACCAGCAGAGATCTGGGTTCGGGCTACACCTTC.

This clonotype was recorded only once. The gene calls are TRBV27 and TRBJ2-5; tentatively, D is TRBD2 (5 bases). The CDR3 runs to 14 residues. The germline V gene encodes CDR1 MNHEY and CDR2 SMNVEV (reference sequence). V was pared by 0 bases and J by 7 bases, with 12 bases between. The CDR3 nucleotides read TGTGCCAGCAGTTTATCGGCTAGCCTCGGGACCCAGTACTTC. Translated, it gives CASSLSASLGTQYF.

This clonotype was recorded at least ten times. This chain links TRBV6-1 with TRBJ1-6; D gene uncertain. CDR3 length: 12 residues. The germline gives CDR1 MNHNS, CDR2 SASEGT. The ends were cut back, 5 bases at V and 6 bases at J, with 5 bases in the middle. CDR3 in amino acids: CASSFTNSPLHF. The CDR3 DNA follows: TGTGCCAGCAGTTTTACTAATTCACCCCTCCACTTT.

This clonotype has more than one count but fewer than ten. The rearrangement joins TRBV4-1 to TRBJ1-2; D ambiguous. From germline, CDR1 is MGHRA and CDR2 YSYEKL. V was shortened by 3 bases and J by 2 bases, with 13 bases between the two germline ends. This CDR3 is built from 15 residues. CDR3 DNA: TGCGCCAGCAGCCACCTCACGGGCGCCAACTATGGCTACACCTTC. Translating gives CASSHLTGANYGYTF.

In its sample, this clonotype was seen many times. CDR3: CSGQGTNEQYF. The CDR3 nucleotides read TGCAGCGGACAGGGGACCAACGAGCAGTACTTC. This rearrangement joins TRBV20-1 to TRBJ2-7; TRBD1 matches 9 bases. CDR1 and CDR2 from the germline V gene are DFQATT and SNEGSKA (reference sequence). The CDR3 has 11 residues.